Listed below are T cell receptor beta chains from one sample, sequenced in a study of shared clonotypes between healthy human individuals. Libraries were prepared by immunoSEQ multiplex PCR; TCRdb keeps only in-frame clonotypes and omits some of them. The table lists about 1.1 million clones, about 80% of them singletons. The sequencing input was memory CD4+ T cells from PBMCs. The origin of the receptors is a man younger than 30 in good health. Some clones in this sample may be carry-over from other donors' samples. CDR3s include the opening cysteine and the closing phenylalanine or tryptophan. The D gene is left open where the match is weak. Not all rows give a size; the values are once, few, many and, for expanded clones, a class.

j_gene | d_gene | v_gene | abundance | CDR3aa | CDR3nt
TRBJ2-1 | - | TRBV2 | - | CASRGSGNEQFF | TGTGCCAGCAGGGGAAGCGGGAATGAGCAGTTCTTC
TRBJ1-5 | - | TRBV18 | - | CASSVGGGQPQHF | TGTGCCAGCTCAGTCGGGGGAGGACAGCCCCAGCATTTT
TRBJ1-5 | - | TRBV4-2 | few | CASSQGSGGSNQPQHF | TGTGCCAGCAGCCAGGGATCGGGGGGTAGCAATCAGCCCCAGCATTTT
TRBJ2-7 | - | TRBV5-1 | few | CASSTGRPYEQYF | TGCGCCAGCAGCACGGGACGGCCCTACGAGCAGTACTTC
TRBJ2-3 | - | TRBV6-6 | few | CASSLTVDTQYF | TGTGCCAGCAGCCTGACAGTAGATACGCAGTATTTT
TRBJ2-7 | - | TRBV2 | - | CASTPLREQYF | TGTGCCAGCACACCCTTGCGAGAGCAGTACTTC
TRBJ1-1 | - | TRBV30 | once | CAWGPFDSVAEAFF | TGTGCCTGGGGTCCCTTCGACAGTGTCGCTGAAGCTTTCTTT
TRBJ1-5 | TRBD1 | TRBV27 | - | CASSTGTGNQPQHF | TGTGCCAGCAGTACCGGGACAGGGAACCAGCCCCAGCATTTT
TRBJ2-1 | - | TRBV5-1 | - | CASSPSVGVNEQFF | TGCGCCAGCAGCCCCTCGGTCGGGGTGAATGAGCAGTTCTTC
TRBJ2-3 | - | TRBV9 | - | CASSAGTSTDTQYF | TGTGCCAGCAGCGCCGGGACGAGCACAGATACGCAGTATTTT
TRBJ2-4 | - | TRBV28 | few | CASSFAGSTNIQYF | TGTGCCAGCAGTTTTGCGGGAAGCACAAACATTCAGTACTTC
TRBJ1-1 | TRBD1 | TRBV4-3 | few | CASSQGQTRGLNTEAFF | TGCGCCAGCAGCCAGGGACAGACGAGGGGTCTGAACACTGAAGCTTTCTTT
TRBJ2-5 | TRBD2 | TRBV7-8 | - | CASSSTRAGEGTQYF | TGTGCCAGCAGCTCCACAAGAGCGGGAGAGGGGACCCAGTACTTC
TRBJ2-1 | - | TRBV18 | - | CASSPPIGDEQFF | TGTGCCAGCTCACCGCCCATCGGGGATGAGCAGTTCTTC
TRBJ2-5 | TRBD1 | TRBV18 | - | CASSPPGQAQETQYF | TGTGCCAGCTCACCTCCGGGACAGGCCCAAGAGACCCAGTACTTC
TRBJ2-7 | - | TRBV6-1 | - | CASGREHSYEQYF | TGTGCCAGCGGGCGGGAACACTCCTACGAGCAGTACTTC
TRBJ2-7 | TRBD1 | TRBV10-3 | few | CAISVRDSNYEQYF | TGTGCCATCAGTGTTCGGGACAGTAACTACGAGCAGTACTTC
TRBJ1-2 | TRBD1 | TRBV5-5 | - | CASSPGTGRTYTF | TGTGCCAGCAGCCCCGGGACAGGGAGGACTTACACCTTC
TRBJ1-2 | - | TRBV6-1 | few | CASSEPEGLGLGYGYTF | TGTGCCAGCAGTGAGCCCGAGGGGTTAGGCCTTGGCTATGGCTACACCTTC
TRBJ2-2 | - | TRBV18 | - | CASSPLSLSGELFF | TGTGCCAGCTCACCACTTTCCTTGTCCGGGGAGCTGTTTTTT